A single sample gave rise to the 2 T cell receptor beta chains below, sequenced in a study of spatial heterogeneity in lung cancer. TCRdb ran MiXCR on the 5' RACE reads and lists one entry per CDR3 protein. Altogether tens of thousands of distinct CDR3 sequences are present, approximately 12% being singletons, with the ten largest covering 4.6%. Time point denoted: sample taken at primary tumor resection. Frozen PBMC, nontumor lung or tumor provided whole RNA, which was sequenced unsorted. Sequenced material: PBMCs, taken at surgery. These receptors came from a male donor with early-stage non-small cell lung cancer.

There are a few counts of this clonotype. The J gene is TRBJ1-5, the V gene TRBV7-9, with no clear D. This CDR3 contains 13 residues. CDR1 is SEHNR and CDR2 is FQNEAQ in the germline V gene (reference sequence). V dropped 5 bases and J dropped 1 base, with 6 bases sitting between them. CDR3 sequence: CASSRESNQPQHF. CDR3 coding DNA: TGTGCCAGCAGCCGGGAGAGCAATCAGCCCCAGCATTTT.

The rearrangement uses TRBV7-2 and TRBJ2-1, with D perhaps matching TRBD1 (5 bases). Germline V gives CDR1 SGHTA, CDR2 FQGNSA. V lost 2 bases, J lost 13 bases, and 12 bases lay in between. The CDR3 length is 12 residues. Here the CDR3 DNA reads TGTGCCAGCAGCTTAACAGGCAAATTACAGTTCTTC. Translating gives CASSLTGKLQFF.